This TCR beta chain was sequenced for a study of CD8+CD57+ T cells in acquired aplastic anemia. Broader study findings: Relative to total CD4+ and CD8+ pools, CD8+CD57+ cells had lower diversity in patients.

This CDR3 region has 16 residues. Germline V lookup: CDR1 SGHAT, CDR2 FQNNGV. Between the trimmed V and J ends, which lost 5 bases and 0 bases, there was a span of 17 bases. This clonotype appeared a few times. Its antigen is undetermined. The template for TCR beta VDJ and CDR3 sequence profiling was genomic DNA. TCRdb re-analysed the reads in MiXCR, keeping a single row per CDR3 protein. Found here are around 17,000 distinct CDR3 sequences, under 40% of them singletons; the top ten hold about 86%. Patients picked for sequencing had shown CD8+CD57+ cell expansion detected by flow cytometry. The V and J genes are TRBV11-2 and TRBJ2-7; perhaps TRBD2 as D (5 bases). Specimen: CD8+CD57+ T cells sorted from PBMCs. Indicated subset: bead-enriched CD8+CD57+ effector memory T cells from SAA patients. This receptor was taken from a human donor with aplastic anemia. Written as DNA, the CDR3 is TGTGCCAGCAGCACAACAGAGGGTCTGAGCTCCTACGAGCAGTACTTC. Its translation: CASSTTEGLSSYEQYF.